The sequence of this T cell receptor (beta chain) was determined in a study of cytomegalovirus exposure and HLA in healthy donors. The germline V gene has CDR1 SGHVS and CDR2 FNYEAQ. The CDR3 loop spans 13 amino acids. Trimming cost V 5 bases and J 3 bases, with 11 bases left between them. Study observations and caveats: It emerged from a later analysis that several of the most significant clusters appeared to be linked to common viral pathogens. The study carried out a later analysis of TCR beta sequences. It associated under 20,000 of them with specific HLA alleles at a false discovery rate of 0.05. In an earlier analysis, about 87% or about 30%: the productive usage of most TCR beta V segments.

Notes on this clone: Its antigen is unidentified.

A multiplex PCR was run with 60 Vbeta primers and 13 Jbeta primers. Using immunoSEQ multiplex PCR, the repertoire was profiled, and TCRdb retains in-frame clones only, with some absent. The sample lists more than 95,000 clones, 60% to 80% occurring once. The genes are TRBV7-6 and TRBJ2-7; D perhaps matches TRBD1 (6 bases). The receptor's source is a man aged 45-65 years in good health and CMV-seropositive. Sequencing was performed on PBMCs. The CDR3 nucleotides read TGTGCCAGCAGCATGCAACAGGGCTACGAGCAGTACTTC. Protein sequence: CASSMQQGYEQYF.